These 17 T cell receptor beta chains share one sample of origin, sequenced in a study of molecular identifiers for immune sequencing clone quantification. TCRdb re-derived calls from the PCR reads in MiXCR, one entry per CDR3 protein. The data show more than 450,000 distinct CDR3 sequences, over 20% seen once. The specimen was naive CD8+ T cells from blood, with Jurkat cell RNA spiked in. Subset here: FACS-sorted CD8+CD4-CCR7+CD45RA+ naive T cells. These receptors came from a human donor in good health. Some libraries in this study had Jurkat cell RNA spiked in.

This clonotype was counted at least ten times. The gene calls are TRBV14 and TRBJ2-1; 10 bases match TRBD2. The CDR3 contains 15 residues. The germline gives CDR1 SGHDN, CDR2 FVKESK. V trimming: 5 bases; J trimming: 4 bases; junction bases outside the gene matches: 5. The DNA for the CDR3 is TGTGCCAGCAGCACCCTAGCGGGAGCTTACAATGAGCAGTTCTTC. Amino acid sequence: CASSTLAGAYNEQFF.

This clonotype was recorded at least ten times. This rearrangement joins TRBV5-4 to TRBJ2-3, with TRBD2 as a possible D gene (6 bases). V lost 1 base and J 0 bases, leaving 12 bases between the germline ends. The germline gives CDR1 SGHNT, CDR2 YYREEE (reference sequence). This CDR3 has 16 amino acids. CDR3 in DNA: TGTGCCAGCAGCTTGTTTGGCGGGGAAAGCACAGATACGCAGTATTTT. Translating gives CASSLFGGESTDTQYF.

The chain joins TRBV6-1 to TRBJ2-7; D not certain. In germline, CDR1 is MNHNS, CDR2 SASEGT. Between the trimmed V and J ends, which lost 2 bases and 1 base, there was a span of 9 bases. The CDR3 consists of 14 residues. The CDR3 is CASSELGISYEQYF. The DNA for the CDR3 is TGTGCCAGCAGTGAATTGGGAATTTCCTACGAGCAGTACTTC.

In its sample, this clonotype was seen a few times. J is TRBJ1-2 and V is TRBV12-3 or TRBV12-4, with 7 bases aligning to TRBD1. Germline trimming cut 3 bases from V and 3 bases from J; bases unmatched to any gene: 7. There are 15 residues in the CDR3. CDR3 nucleotides: TGTGCCAGCAGTTTGATCCTGAGGGGGCACTATGGCTACACCTTC. As protein: CASSLILRGHYGYTF.

This clonotype was seen many times. CDR3 coding DNA: TGCAGCGTTGCCGAAGCAAACACCGGGGAGCTGTTTTTT. It translates to CSVAEANTGELFF. The V call is TRBV29-1, the J call TRBJ2-2; D gene uncertain. This CDR3 has 13 residues. Germline values: CDR1 SQVTM, CDR2 ANQGSEA. V was cut by 4 bases and J by 2 bases, with 8 bases left in between.

About this clonotype: Given a much more abundant clone one base away, this may be a read error. This rearrangement joins TRBV5-1 to TRBJ2-7, with D maybe TRBD2 (6 bases). V lost 0 bases to trimming and J lost 7 bases, with 26 bases between them. Germline CDR1 SGHRS, CDR2 YFSETQ. The CDR3 totals 18 residues. The CDR3 DNA reads TGCGCCAGCAGCTTGGCCGCCTCGCAGCTGGCTAGCGCGTATGAGCAGTACTTC. This sequence encodes CASSLAASQLASAYEQYF. Complete variable domain (other parts from reference TRBV5-1 and TRBJ2-7): KAGVTQTPRYLIKTRGQQVTLSCSPISGHRSVSWYQQTPGQGLQFLFEYFSETQRNKGNFPGRFSGRQFSNSRSEMNVSTLELGDSALYLCASSLAASQLASAYEQYFGPGTRLTVT.

In its sample, this clonotype was seen many times. The chain employs TRBV5-1 and TRBJ2-3; no reliable D call. Germline V gene sequence: CDR1 SGHRS, CDR2 YFSETQ. This CDR3 spans 12 amino acids. Trimming stripped 7 bases from V and 3 bases from J, with 9 bases between. The CDR3 sequence: CASRLSTDTQYF. The CDR3 DNA reads as TGCGCCAGCCGACTCTCGACAGATACGCAGTATTTT.

As regards this clonotype: This may arise from a read error, as a much more abundant clone is one base away. The gene calls are TRBV19 and TRBJ2-6; D remains ambiguous. V was trimmed by 2 bases and J by 3 bases, leaving 8 bases between them. The germline gives CDR1 LNHDA, CDR2 SQIVND (reference sequence). This CDR3 contains 15 residues. The CDR3 DNA reads as TGTGCCAGTAGTATACGTACATATGGGGCCAACGTCCTGACTTTC. As protein: CASSIRTYGANVLTF.

This clonotype appeared a few times. This chain joins TRBV11-3 and TRBJ2-1; 7 bases agree with TRBD2. With 2 bases clipped from V and 5 bases from J, the junction kept 9 bases outside the gene matches. From germline, CDR1 is SGHNT and CDR2 YENEEA. The CDR3 spans 16 residues. This CDR3 reads CASSLISGVPHNEQFF. In nucleotides, the CDR3 is TGTGCCAGCAGCTTAATCAGCGGGGTTCCCCACAATGAGCAGTTCTTC.

The rearrangement uses TRBV5-1 and TRBJ2-2; D assignment may be TRBD1 or TRBD2 (5 bases each). The CDR3 is 15 amino acids. Germline V gives CDR1 SGHRS, CDR2 YFSETQ. V was clipped by 3 bases and J by 1 base, with 10 bases between them. The chain's CDR3 is CASSWGTVNTGELFF. CDR3 DNA: TGCGCCAGCAGCTGGGGGACCGTGAACACCGGGGAGCTGTTTTTT.

V and J are TRBV4-3 and TRBJ2-5; 7 bases match TRBD1. The germline V gene has CDR1 LGHNA and CDR2 YSLEER. The V segment lost 0 bases and the J segment 5 bases; nucleotides outside the gene matches: 6. The CDR3 has 15 residues. In nucleotides, the CDR3 is TGCGCCAGCAGCCAAGATGACAGGGTAGGGGAGACCCAGTACTTC. Its translation is CASSQDDRVGETQYF.

The chain joins TRBV27 to TRBJ2-7; 10 nucleotides match TRBD2. Germline V gives CDR1 MNHEY, CDR2 SMNVEV (reference sequence). The CDR3 totals 15 residues. The V segment lost 4 bases and the J segment 4 bases; nucleotides outside the gene matches: 7. CDR3 bases: TGTGCCAGCAGTTCGTTAGCGGGAGGCTTGTACGAGCAGTACTTC. Translating it yields CASSSLAGGLYEQYF.

This clonotype has a count of ten or more. Germline is not matched at one junction end, which may reflect a read error. This rearrangement joins TRBV7-7 to TRBJ2-1; either TRBD1 or TRBD2 may fit D (5 bases each). CDR3 length: 16 residues. Germline CDR1 SSHAT, CDR2 FNYEAQ (reference sequence). The CDR3 sequence is CASSLELGVGYNEQFF. CDR3 bases: TGTGCTAGCAGCTTAGAGTTGGGGGTCGGGTACAATGAGCAGTTCTTC.

As concerns this clonotype: A read error is possible here, since a much larger clone lies one base away. J is TRBJ1-1 and V is TRBV7-9; D is uncertain. V lost 6 bases and J lost 6, with 14 bases in between. This CDR3 has 13 amino acids. Germline values: CDR1 SEHNR, CDR2 FQNEAQ (reference sequence). The CDR3 DNA reads as TGTGCCAGCAGAAAAGACGGCGAGTCTGAAGCTTTCTTT. Encoded protein: CASRKDGESEAFF.

This clonotype was counted ten times or more. V gene TRBV13 combines with J gene TRBJ1-2; D perhaps matches TRBD1 (5 bases). The germline CDR1 and CDR2 sequences are PRHDT and FYEKMQ (reference sequence). V lost 0 bases and J 2 bases, leaving 13 bases between the germline ends. CDR3 length: 16 amino acids. CDR3 region: CASSLGRARINYGYTF. The CDR3, as DNA: TGTGCCAGCAGCTTAGGCAGGGCGAGGATCAACTATGGCTACACCTTC.

Regarding this clonotype: Its ends do not fully match the called genes, so a read error is possible. The chain has TRBV30 and TRBJ1-4; D not certain. The CDR3 length is 12 residues. Germline CDR1 reads GTSNPN; CDR2 reads SVGIG (reference sequence). For the CDR3, the DNA is TGTGCCTGGAGAGCCAATGGTGAAAAACTGTCTTTT. As protein: CAWRANGEKLSF.

The V and J genes are TRBV3-1 and TRBJ1-5; unclear D gene. This CDR3 is built from 15 residues. V lost 0 bases and J 2 bases, leaving 8 bases between the germline ends. The germline V gene has CDR1 LGHDT and CDR2 YNNKEL (reference sequence). CDR3 sequence reads: CASSQDVSGNQPQHF. DNA for the CDR3: TGTGCCAGCAGCCAAGATGTTTCAGGCAATCAGCCCCAGCATTTT.